Given below is one T cell receptor beta chain in context. The data were taken from a study of blood T cell repertoires in COVID-19. Germline-derived CDR1 and CDR2 are SEHNR and FQNEAQ (reference sequence). The CDR3 covers 15 residues. V was shortened by 2 bases and J by 1 base, with 11 bases between the two germline ends. Clones were sequenced by immunoSEQ multiplex PCR, and TCRdb holds only the in-frame ones, with some missing. The table records about 160,000 clones, under 85% of them present only once. The specimen sequenced was peripheral blood. The chain joins TRBV7-9 to TRBJ1-1; maybe TRBD1 (5 bases). This receptor was taken from a man between 65 and 85 years old with acute or convalescent COVID-19. CDR3 in amino acids: CASSLTPTGNTEAFF. The CDR3 region has the DNA TGTGCCAGCAGCTTAACCCCCACAGGGAACACTGAAGCTTTCTTT.